This TCR beta chain was found in a study of cytomegalovirus exposure and HLA in healthy donors. V lost 1 base to trimming and J lost 4 bases; unmatched junction nucleotides: 4. The length of the CDR3 is 15 residues. The germline V gene encodes CDR1 SGHDN and CDR2 FVKESK. This clone came up once. Antigen: not known. The validation cohort, a group of 120 or so subjects, included the donors and was separate from the roughly 620-subject first cohort. Regarding the study as a whole: The majority of TCR sequences were rare, yet some public TCRs appeared in many donors. Reports showed the classifier diagnosing cytomegalovirus status with high specificity and sensitivity.

Assay: immunoSEQ multiplex PCR; the TCRdb copy retains only in-frame clones and omits some. The data show 50,000 to 65,000 clones, about 96% seen once. V is TRBV14 and J is TRBJ2-3; 8 positions match TRBD2. Sample: PBMCs. This TCR derives from a woman aged 18-35 years in good health and CMV-seronegative. CDR3 amino acids: CASSQGTSPSDTQYF. CDR3 sequence (DNA): TGTGCCAGCAGCCAAGGGACTAGCCCCTCAGATACGCAGTATTTT.